This T cell receptor beta chain is drawn from a study of shared clonotypes between healthy human individuals. Clones were read by immunoSEQ multiplex PCR, and TCRdb kept only the in-frame ones, dropping some. The sample consists of 1.4 million or so clones, 98% to 99% of them appearing once. The V end lost 2 bases, the J end lost 3 bases, and 15 bases lay between the germline ends. The CDR3 is made up of 16 amino acids. Germline-derived CDR1 and CDR2 are SNHLY and FYNNEI. This TCR was recovered from a man under 40 in good health. The sample taken for sequencing was naive CD4+ T cells sorted from blood. Subset defined: CD45RA+ positively selected. The J gene is TRBJ2-3, the V gene TRBV2; weak D call: TRBD2 (5 bases). This CDR3 is CASSEQRTRETDTQYF. DNA for the CDR3: TGTGCCAGCAGTGAACAACGGACTCGGGAAACAGATACGCAGTATTTT.